The 4 T cell receptor beta chains in this list originate from one sample, sequenced in a study of a mutant IDH1 vaccine in newly diagnosed glioma. Produced via immunoSEQ multiplex PCR; TCRdb's table is partial and in-frame only. This sample has 70,000 or so clones; around four fifths occur once, and the top ten carry approximately 4.4%. The time point denotes: baseline, week 1 (first vaccination visit). Treatment given: pre-vaccination baseline after standard-of-care therapy. The specimen comprised peripheral blood mononuclear cells (PBMCs), sampled from a glioma patient treated with radiotherapy, temozolomide or both. These receptors were taken from a woman in her late teens or twenties with glioma. Some clones in this sample may be carry-over from other donors' samples.

This clone was counted a few times. This chain links TRBV5-6 with TRBJ1-1, with a tentative D call TRBD1 (5 bases). Germline CDR1 is SGHDT and CDR2 is YYEEEE. This CDR3 has 17 amino acids. Trimming left V 4 bases short and J 0 bases short, with 19 bases between. The CDR3 region has the DNA TGTGCCAGCAGCCTCCAAAACTTGGGACGGTTGAACACTGAAGCTTTCTTT. As protein: CASSLQNLGRLNTEAFF.

The chain couples TRBV5-5 to TRBJ1-4; no clear D gene. The germline V gene has CDR1 SGHKS and CDR2 YYEKEE (reference sequence). The CDR3 sequence is 16 residues long. Trimming removed 5 bases from V and 4 bases from J, with 18 bases in between. CDR3 in DNA: TGTGCCAGCAGACTGAGGTCAGACCGCCGTAATGAAAAACTGTTTTTT. It translates to CASRLRSDRRNEKLFF.

DNA of the CDR3: TGTGCCAGCAGCTTAGGTCTAGACGGAACCTACGAGCAGTACTTC. Translation gives CASSLGLDGTYEQYF. This chain connects TRBV11-3 to TRBJ2-7, with D unresolved. V lost 1 base to trimming and J lost 2 bases, with 12 bases between them. This CDR3 has 15 residues. Germline CDR1 reads SGHNT; CDR2 reads YENEEA.

The rearrangement uses TRBV6-6 and TRBJ1-2, with D maybe TRBD1 (6 bases). The CDR3 consists of 16 residues. With 4 bases removed from V and 3 bases from J, the gap between germline ends came to 18 bases. The germline CDR1 and CDR2 sequences are MNHNY and SVGAGI (reference sequence). The CDR3 DNA reads TGTGCCAGCAGTTCCCCGAACAGGGTCGGTGACTATGGCTACACCTTC. This encodes CASSSPNRVGDYGYTF.